The 18 T cell receptor beta chains below come from one sample, sequenced in a study of blood T cell repertoires in COVID-19 (dated by TCRdb to 2018 to 2021). The protocol used for the library was the immunoSEQ multiplex PCR assay. In TCRdb, the immuneACCESS table is reduced to in-frame sequences with V and J assigned. These tables do not hold every clone; where another copy was compared, an unresolved V gene accounts for under half, and the others remain unexplained. The sample table records 200,000 to 250,000 clones; 80% to 90% of these occur just once. Clones ranked in the top ten supply 3.5% to 4% of the sample. Sequenced input: PBMCs or T cells enriched from blood (not recorded which). These receptors were obtained from a woman aged 40 to 50 with acute COVID-19.

The CDR3 bases are TGTGCCAGCAGCCCTAGTGGGAGTACCAAAAACATTCAGTACTTC. This gives the protein CASSPSGSTKNIQYF. The gene calls are TRBV7-9 and TRBJ2-4; TRBD2 might be the D (5 bases). From germline, CDR1 is SEHNR and CDR2 FQNEAQ (reference sequence). V shed 5 bases and J shed 2 bases, with 13 bases lying between them. This CDR3 comprises 15 residues.

The chain has TRBV14 and TRBJ2-1, with 9 bases matching TRBD1. Germline trimming cut 3 bases from V and 7 bases from J; bases unmatched to any gene: 10. CDR1 and CDR2 (germline): SGHDN, FVKESK. The CDR3 has 16 residues. CDR3 amino acids: CASSHPGTGLVNEQFF. The CDR3 DNA sequence: TGTGCCAGCAGCCATCCAGGGACAGGGTTGGTGAATGAGCAGTTCTTC.

As DNA, the CDR3 is TGCGCCAGCAGCTTGGGGGGTAGCGGGAGTAGGGTCGCCAATGAGCAGTTCTTC. Its protein is CASSLGGSGSRVANEQFF. The chain is built from TRBV5-1 and TRBJ2-1; 9 nucleotides align to TRBD2. The junction had 13 bases not matched to a gene; V was cut back by 0 bases and J by 6 bases. The CDR3 sequence is 18 residues long. CDR1 and CDR2 (germline): SGHRS, YFSETQ. Supplemented by reference TRBV5-1 and TRBJ2-1, the full variable domain reads KAGVTQTPRYLIKTRGQQVTLSCSPISGHRSVSWYQQTPGQGLQFLFEYFSETQRNKGNFPGRFSGRQFSNSRSEMNVSTLELGDSALYLCASSLGGSGSRVANEQFFGPGTRLTVL.

This chain connects TRBV11-2 to TRBJ1-2, with 7 bases that match TRBD1. The V and J ends lost 7 bases and 4 bases, in that order; junction bases with no gene match: 9. Germline V CDR1 and CDR2: SGHAT, FQNNGV. The CDR3 is 14 amino acids. DNA of the CDR3: TGTGCCAGCATGCCTAAGCGGACAGGCTATGGCTACACCTTC. Amino acid sequence: CASMPKRTGYGYTF. The full variable domain, its missing parts supplied by reference TRBV11-2 and TRBJ1-2, is EAGVAQSPRYKIIEKRQSVAFWCNPISGHATLYWYQQILGQGPKLLIQFQNNGVVDDSQLPKDRFSAERLKGVDSTLKIQPAKLEDSAVYLCASMPKRTGYGYTFGSGTRLTVV.

The chain combines TRBV5-1 with TRBJ2-7; TRBD1 aligns across 8 bases. V shed 4 bases and J 5 bases; nucleotides not matched to a gene: 8. The length of the CDR3 is 14 residues. In germline, CDR1 is SGHRS, CDR2 YFSETQ. The CDR3 sequence: CASSITGGKNEQYF. CDR3 sequence (DNA): TGCGCCAGCAGCATCACAGGGGGGAAAAACGAGCAGTACTTC.

This chain connects TRBV15 to TRBJ2-1, with 8 bases lining up with TRBD1. CDR1 and CDR2 from the germline V gene are LNHNV and YYDKDF (reference sequence). V lost 3 bases to trimming and J lost 4 bases; unmatched junction nucleotides: 8. The CDR3 covers 16 residues. CDR3 sequence: CATSSPDRGFYNEQFF. The DNA of the CDR3 is TGTGCCACCAGCAGTCCTGACAGGGGCTTTTACAATGAGCAGTTCTTC.

This sequence joins TRBV15 and TRBJ2-4; D not certain. Trimming took 0 bases from V and 6 from J, leaving 15 bases between them. The CDR3 has 16 residues. CDR1 and CDR2 (germline): LNHNV, YYDKDF (reference sequence). DNA for the CDR3: TGTGCCACCAGCAGAGATATAGCCCAGCGCAGAAACATTCAGTACTTC. This codes for CATSRDIAQRRNIQYF.

The chain uses TRBV28 and TRBJ2-7, with 9 bases fitting TRBD1. This CDR3 region has 15 residues. V lost 6 bases, J lost 4 bases, and 10 bases stayed unmatched. Germline V gives CDR1 MDHEN, CDR2 SYDVKM. In nucleotides, the CDR3 is TGTGCCAGCAGCCCCCCCGGGACAGGGAGGTACGAGCAGTACTTC. This encodes CASSPPGTGRYEQYF.

V gene TRBV28 combines with J gene TRBJ2-5, with TRBD2 identical over 12 bases. The CDR3 is made up of 15 amino acids. The germline gives CDR1 MDHEN, CDR2 SYDVKM. V shed 6 bases, J shed 9 bases, and the junction held 11 bases outside the gene matches. The CDR3 protein is CASSPALAGGQAQYF. CDR3 coding DNA: TGTGCCAGCAGCCCCGCCCTAGCGGGAGGGCAGGCCCAGTACTTC.

The rearrangement joins TRBV7-8 to TRBJ2-1; 9 nucleotides align to TRBD2. CDR1 and CDR2 (germline): SGHVS, FQNEAQ. V dropped 7 bases and J dropped 9; count of bases not matched to a gene: 16. This CDR3 comprises 16 residues. For the CDR3, the DNA is TGTGCCAGCATACGGGGACTAGCTGCTGATGTTGGTGAGCAGTTCTTC. Translated, it gives CASIRGLAADVGEQFF.

The chain carries TRBV7-3 and TRBJ2-1; D ambiguous. Germline-derived CDR1 and CDR2 are SGHTA and FQGTGA. V was cut by 4 bases and J by 0 bases, with 7 bases left in between. The CDR3 loop spans 14 amino acids. Here the CDR3 DNA reads TGTGCCAGCAGCTCATCGGGCTCCTACAATGAGCAGTTCTTC. This codes for CASSSSGSYNEQFF.

The rearrangement links TRBV9 to TRBJ1-3; D gene ambiguous. This CDR3 region has 13 residues. The V and J ends lost 0 bases and 4 bases respectively, with 5 bases between them. Germline values: CDR1 SGDLS, CDR2 YYNGEE. Here the CDR3 reads CASSVGRGNTIYF. The CDR3 DNA sequence: TGTGCCAGCAGCGTAGGGCGGGGAAACACCATATATTTT.

The sample holds a few counts of this clone. This chain uses TRBV7-8 with TRBJ1-3, with 7 positions matching TRBD1. The CDR3 is made up of 16 amino acids. Germline lookup yields CDR1 SGHVS and CDR2 FQNEAQ. V lost 4 bases to trimming and J lost 0 bases; unmatched junction nucleotides: 6. The CDR3 nucleotides read TGTGCCAGCAGCTCGGACAGGTACCTCTCTGGAAACACCATATATTTT. Its translation: CASSSDRYLSGNTIYF.

The gene calls are TRBV4-2 and TRBJ2-2; TRBD2 aligns across 7 bases. With 4 bases clipped from V and 3 bases from J, the junction kept 2 bases outside the gene matches. Germline CDR1 LGHNA, CDR2 YNFKEQ. The CDR3 is made up of 14 amino acids. This chain's CDR3 is CASSPAGDTGELFF. The CDR3 nucleotides are TGTGCCAGCAGCCCCGCGGGGGACACCGGGGAGCTGTTTTTT.

For this clone: A much larger clone is a single base away; this may be a read error. The chain recombines TRBV7-3 with TRBJ1-1; a possible D gene is TRBD1 (5 bases). Trimming stripped 3 bases from V and 1 base from J, with 6 bases between. Germline-derived CDR1 and CDR2 are SGHTA and FQGTGA. The CDR3 runs to 13 residues. The chain's CDR3 is CASSFGGNTEAFF. The CDR3 nucleotides read TGTGCCAGCAGCTTCGGGGGGAACACTGAAGCTTTCTTT.

The chain uses TRBV12-2 and TRBJ1-5; the table's D gene call, TRBD1, was not cross checked with the DNA. TRBV12-2 is described as a pseudogene. This CDR3 has 19 amino acids. The CDR3 bases are TGTGCAAGTCGCTTAAGGCGGGACAGGGTTGTCCATAGCAATCAGCCCCAGCATTTT. It is translated as CASRLRRDRVVHSNQPQHF.

This chain connects TRBV11-1 to TRBJ1-1; D might be TRBD1 (5 bases). This CDR3 region has 14 residues. Trimming pared 5 bases from V and 4 bases from J, leaving 14 bases between. From germline, CDR1 is SGHAT and CDR2 FQDESV (reference sequence). The CDR3, as DNA: TGTGCCAGCAGCACCCGGGCCCAGGGCACTGAAGCTTTCTTT. Residues: CASSTRAQGTEAFF.

This clone occurred once. V gene TRBV7-8 combines with J gene TRBJ2-1, with TRBD2 as a possible D gene (5 bases). V was shortened by 2 bases and J by 2 bases, with 10 bases between the two germline ends. Germline CDR1 reads SGHVS; CDR2 reads FQNEAQ. This CDR3 has 15 amino acids. The CDR3 nucleotides read TGTGCCAGCAGCTTACTTGTACTAGCCTACAATGAGCAGTTCTTC. Translating it yields CASSLLVLAYNEQFF.